This T cell receptor (beta chain) was observed in a study of blood T cell repertoires in COVID-19. Study overall: Samples taken during acute and convalescent COVID-19 were collected in the United States, Italy and Spain. Sample material is recorded as cDNA or gDNA derived from T cells, B-cell-depleted T cells, or PBMCs.

Per the original methods: How many nucleated cells were present was estimated from reference gene primer amplification. Assay: immunoSEQ multiplex PCR; the TCRdb copy retains only in-frame clones and omits some. Clone size and V and J calls were adopted from that table, with D and trimming inferred from the DNA. There are 45,000 or so clones in the sample; 80% to 90% occur only once, and nearly 45% lies in the top ten. The CDR3 sequence is 15 residues long. Germline CDR1 is LNHDA and CDR2 is SQIVND (reference sequence). Trimming removed 7 bases from V and 1 base from J; junction bases left unmatched: 7.

Sequences were obtained from peripheral blood. This receptor was taken from a human donor in a cohort sampled during active COVID-19. This chain links TRBV19 with TRBJ2-3, with 8 nucleotides matching TRBD2. The CDR3 sequence is CASNFIAGRTDTQYF. The DNA of the CDR3 is TGTGCCAGTAATTTCATAGCGGGGCGCACAGATACGCAGTATTTT.